The clone carrying this TCR beta chain was counted ten times or more. The antigen is undetermined. This specimen belongs to a study of identical twins. Study conclusions and caveats: Without tracking the same donors, conclusions rested on cross-sectional statistical analysis. Cord blood's abundant beta clonotypes had fewer insertions, unlike memory repertoires. Alpha sequences out of frame and shared by twins had excess low generation probability.

Template switching created a universal primer site, and the cDNA included unique molecular identifiers. TCRdb called the 5' RACE reads again in MiXCR, with one record for every CDR3 protein. Of hundreds of thousands of distinct CDR3 sequences listed, under 9% were seen once; the top ten hold approximately 2.1%. CDR3 length: 13 amino acids. V dropped 7 bases and J dropped 8 bases, with 17 bases sitting between them. Germline V lookup: CDR1 MGHDK, CDR2 SYGVNS. These same records also appear under a second study, on yellow fever vaccine responses in identical twins.

Sample: memory (CD45RO+) T cells sorted from blood. The TCR was taken from a woman aged 18-29 years in good health. The chain is built from TRBV25-1 and TRBJ1-2; D is perhaps TRBD1 (5 bases). In nucleotides, the CDR3 is TGTGCCAGCAAGGGGTCTTCGGGAGAGGGCTACACCTTC. It yields the protein CASKGSSGEGYTF.